The clone carrying this TCR beta chain occurred many times. TCRdb reprocessed the 5' RACE reads via MiXCR and lists one record per CDR3 protein. Of about 82,000 distinct CDR3 sequences listed, approximately 5.4% were seen once; the top ten hold 6.5% to 8%. This specimen belongs to a study of T cells of healthy individuals. The germline gives CDR1 SGDLS, CDR2 YYNGEE. Germline trimming cut 4 bases from V and 4 bases from J; bases unmatched to any gene: 15. The CDR3 contains 17 residues. The sequence came from a female donor in good health. The chain uses TRBV9 and TRBJ2-3; TRBD1 agrees at 7 bases. The CDR3 DNA is TGTGCCAGCAGCCCCCCCGGACGGGACAGATCCTCAGATACGCAGTATTTT. This encodes CASSPPGRDRSSDTQYF. The entire variable domain, with the rest obtained from reference TRBV9 and TRBJ2-3, is as follows: DSGVTQTPKHLITATGQRVTLRCSPRSGDLSVYWYQQSLDQGLQFLIQYYNGEERAKGNILERFSAQQFPDLHSELNLSSLELGDSALYFCASSPPGRDRSSDTQYFGPGTRLTVL.